The 12 T cell receptor beta chains in this list originate from one sample, sequenced in a study of human T cells and chemical hapten exposure. TCRdb reanalysed the RACE reads using MiXCR and keeps one entry per CDR3 protein. The sample consists of approximately 52,000 distinct CDR3 sequences, 9.5% to 10% of them appearing once. Time point denoted: pre-sensitization, week 0. Treatment in this sample: therapeutic diphenylcyclopropenone sensitization with weekly scalp DPC. Unseparated into fractions, whole blood served as the source from which total RNA was extracted. Sequenced material: whole blood, taken in connection with sensitization to the hapten diphenylcyclopropenone (DPC). The receptors derive from a woman in her 30s with alopecia areata. Some clones in this sample may be carry-over from other donors' samples.

A few counts support this clonotype. V is TRBV6-2 or TRBV6-3 and J is TRBJ2-6; D may be TRBD1 or TRBD2 (5 bases each). The germline V and J ends were trimmed by 2 bases and 4 bases, with 18 bases remaining between them. This CDR3 is built from 18 residues. The V gene's germline CDR1 is MNHEY and CDR2 SVGEGT. CDR3 DNA sequence: TGTGCCAGCAGTTACGGGGGATCCGGGTTGGACGGGGCCAACGTCCTGACTTTC. It encodes CASSYGGSGLDGANVLTF.

This clonotype was detected only a few times. This chain uses TRBV7-9 with TRBJ2-7; D is ambiguous. V lost 0 bases, J lost 2 bases, and 5 bases lay in between. Germline loops: CDR1 SEHNR, CDR2 FQNEAQ (reference sequence). The CDR3 spans 13 residues. CDR3 amino acids: CASSLAAAYEQYF. Here the CDR3 DNA reads TGTGCCAGCAGCTTAGCTGCGGCCTACGAGCAGTACTTC.

This clonotype was seen more than once but under ten times. The chain is built from TRBV27 and TRBJ2-5; no clear D gene. The CDR3 sequence is 18 residues long. The V and J ends lost 6 bases and 1 base respectively, with 24 bases between them. Germline CDR1 is MNHEY and CDR2 is SMNVEV (reference sequence). The CDR3 reads CASSRNLRLGKGQETQYF. The CDR3 nucleotides read TGTGCCAGCAGCCGTAATCTGCGTTTGGGGAAGGGCCAAGAGACCCAGTACTTC.

This clonotype was seen repeatedly, ten times or more. The chain links TRBV6-5 to TRBJ1-6; D remains ambiguous. Germline lookup yields CDR1 MNHEY and CDR2 SVGAGI. This CDR3 is built from 14 residues. Trimming pared 6 bases from V and 5 bases from J, leaving 11 bases between. CDR3 DNA sequence: TGTGCCAGCAGGAGATCCGGAGATAATTCACCCCTCCACTTT. It encodes CASRRSGDNSPLHF.

A note on this clonotype: At one boundary the junction diverges from the germline segment, which might be a read error. The chain is built from TRBV2 and TRBJ1-5; D remains unclear. The length of the CDR3 is 14 residues. Germline-derived CDR1 and CDR2 are SNHLY and FYNNEI. CDR3 DNA: TGTGCCAGCAGAGAAGCGATCCAACCGAAGCCCCAGCATTTT. This translates into CASREAIQPKPQHF.

This clonotype was recorded many times. The CDR3 coding sequence is TGTGCCAGCAGCCCACAGGGAAATGAAAAACTGTTTTTT. This encodes CASSPQGNEKLFF. This chain links TRBV7-9 with TRBJ1-4; perhaps TRBD1 as D (6 bases). The CDR3 consists of 13 residues. Germline-derived CDR1 and CDR2 are SEHNR and FQNEAQ (reference sequence). V lost 5 bases and J 5 bases, leaving 9 bases between the germline ends.

This clonotype has more than one count but fewer than ten. The V and J genes are TRBV2 and TRBJ1-4, with D hard to call. Trimming removed 8 bases from V and 1 base from J, with 14 bases in between. Germline loops: CDR1 SNHLY, CDR2 FYNNEI. The CDR3 sequence is 15 residues long. DNA for the CDR3: TGTGCCAGCGCGGGGAGTAGACGAACTAATGAAAAACTGTTTTTT. It is translated as CASAGSRRTNEKLFF.

This clonotype has only a few counts. V and J are TRBV6-2 or TRBV6-3 and TRBJ2-1; 7 bases are a match to TRBD1. The CDR3 length is 12 residues. With 10 bases clipped from V and 4 bases from J, the junction kept 4 bases outside the gene matches. Germline loops: CDR1 MNHEY, CDR2 SVGEGT. CDR3 DNA sequence: TGTGCCACCCTGGGACAGTACAATGAGCAGTTCTTC. Translated: CATLGQYNEQFF.

The rearrangement joins TRBV7-9 to TRBJ2-4; tentative D call: TRBD2 (6 bases). The better agreement between TRBJ2-1 and the DNA end casts doubt on the J call. The length of the CDR3 is 16 residues. Per germline, CDR1 SEHNR and CDR2 FQNEAQ (reference sequence). The chain's CDR3 is CASSSHRDSAKNIQFF. CDR3 nucleotides: TGTGCCAGCAGCTCGCACCGGGACTCCGCCAAAAACATTCAGTTCTTC.

The genes are TRBV19 and TRBJ2-1; 9 nucleotides match TRBD2. After removal of 6 bases from V and 7 bases from J, the junction contained 13 bases not matched to a gene. CDR3 length: 16 amino acids. CDR1 is LNHDA and CDR2 is SQIVND in the germline V gene (reference sequence). The CDR3 nucleotides read TGTGCCAGTAGCCGGAGAGAAGCGGGGGGCCGGAATGAGCAGTTCTTC. It yields the protein CASSRREAGGRNEQFF.

The chain links TRBV12-3 or TRBV12-4 to TRBJ1-1; 7 bases fit TRBD1. The CDR3 consists of 17 residues. The ends lost 6 bases at V and 0 bases at J; junction bases unmatched: 13. In nucleotides, the CDR3 is TGTGCCAGCAGGTCATCTCCGGGACAGACGATGAACACTGAAGCTTTCTTT. Residues: CASRSSPGQTMNTEAFF.

This clonotype was observed at least ten times. V and J are TRBV20-1 and TRBJ1-5; 10 nucleotides line up with TRBD1. The CDR3 runs 15 residues. The trim removed 2 bases at V and 6 bases at J, leaving 7 bases unmatched. Germline V gives CDR1 DFQATT, CDR2 SNEGSKA (reference sequence). The CDR3: CSARTGQGESQPQHF. CDR3 coding DNA: TGCAGTGCTAGAACAGGACAGGGGGAAAGTCAGCCCCAGCATTTT.